The T cell receptor (beta chain) under discussion was sequenced for a study of shared clonotypes between healthy human individuals. CDR1 is MNHNS and CDR2 is SASEGT in the germline V gene. This CDR3 comprises 15 residues. In the original processing: Filtering of immunoSEQ junctional sequences could not match full-length read filtering. Assay: immunoSEQ multiplex PCR; the TCRdb copy retains only in-frame clones and omits some. V and J calls plus clone size are reproduced from that table; the DNA served to infer D and trimming. Here the sample spans just over 2,000,000 clones, roughly 95% being singletons.

The source material was naive CD4+ T cells sorted from blood. Subset: CD45RA+ positively selected. The source is a man between 18 and 35 years old in good health. This chain uses TRBV6-1 with TRBJ2-6; D not certain. This CDR3 is CAISLAVSGANVLTF. As DNA, the CDR3 is TGTGCTATCTCATTGGCCGTCTCTGGGGCCAACGTCCTGACTTTC.